A selection of T cell receptor beta chains follows, all from one sample in a study of T cell changes during pregnancy in multiple sclerosis. The table came from immunoSEQ multiplex PCR; TCRdb's copy has only in-frame clones and leaves some out. This sample yields 70,000 to 80,000 clones, of which less than 95% are seen a single time; about 0.5% belongs to the top ten. The specimen comprised peripheral blood, sampled in the third trimester of pregnancy. Receptor source: a female donor with multiple sclerosis, enrolled in a pregnancy study. The conserved cysteine and the conserved F or W are not part of the CDR3 here. Clone size is not always given. Where it is, it says once, few, many or a class for expanded clones.

TRBV4-3	.	14	ASSQRQGGSMKGYT
TRBV4-3	.	14	ASSHFRQFENTEAF
TRBV4-1	.	12	ASSQEGQGRKLF
TRBV27	.	13	ASSSLEDHNYGYT
TRBV6-6	once	13	ASSPRRGSYNEQF
TRBV7-2	.	15	ASSRTPLGLQNTEAF
TRBV30	.	13	AWSAIGQADQPQH
TRBV27	.	12	ASSLDRGRYEQY
TRBV29-1	few	11	SVDGQTNTEAF
TRBV9	.	12	ASSVGLAGGTQY
TRBV9	once	16	ASSVDGQTSGLEETQY
TRBV19	.	10	ASSDRDMKTF
TRBV6-1	.	12	ASSASQGYYGYT
TRBV27	.	11	ASSFIRGYGYT
TRBV4-2	.	14	ASSQDLPGEQETQY
TRBV7-8	.	15	ASSPLEGRLGLETQY
TRBV5-1	.	11	ASRSNRSWELF
TRBV7-2	once	16	ASSLGSVAGVITYEQY
TRBV30	once	11	AWTSGPGNEQY
TRBV6-1	.	12	ASTLSGVGYGYT
TRBV5-7	.	12	ASSLEYRTEDYT
TRBV9	.	14	ASSASQGHSTDTQY
TRBV5-1	.	14	ASRGTAGGSYNEQF
TRBV28	.	12	ASSLAGTSYEQY
TRBV7-2	.	13	ASSLQTGRSNEQF
TRBV7-2	.	13	ASSPGQGAIQPQH
TRBV5-1	.	13	ASSLGGQVNTEAF
TRBV19	once	11	ASAWTVNTEAF
TRBV30	.	10	AWTTGGYEQY
TRBV6-5	.	13	ASSLRGTVGYGYT
TRBV29-1	.	12	SVRLVRDTGELF
TRBV16	.	13	ASSQSTPAGNTIY